The 27 T cell receptor beta chains below come from one sample, sequenced in a study of shared clonotypes between healthy human individuals. Clones were sequenced by immunoSEQ multiplex PCR, and TCRdb holds only the in-frame ones, with some missing. The data show fewer than 600,000 clones, less than 85% seen once. Sequenced material: PBMCs. Receptor source: a woman between 35 and 50 years old in good health. Some clones in this sample may be carry-over from other donors' samples.

The rearrangement joins TRBV5-1 to TRBJ2-5; possibly TRBD1 or TRBD2 for D (5 bases each). The J call may be in error: the DNA end matches TRBJ2-7 better. The CDR3 totals 14 residues. From germline, CDR1 is SGHRS and CDR2 YFSETQ. CDR3 residues: CASSLAVGEYEQYF. The CDR3 coding sequence is TGCGCCAGCAGCTTGGCCGTAGGGGAGTACGAGCAGTACTTC.

The J gene is TRBJ1-1, the V gene TRBV5-1; 9 bases align to TRBD1. Germline V gene data show CDR1 as SGHRS and CDR2 as YFSETQ. The CDR3 loop spans 13 amino acids. Trimming took 7 bases from V and 3 from J; bases not matched to a gene: 4. The chain's CDR3 is CASGRQGDTEAFF. CDR3 coding DNA: TGCGCCAGCGGCCGACAGGGGGACACTGAAGCTTTCTTT.

Here the CDR3 reads CASSLEIGGRDTQYF. The CDR3 bases are TGCGCCAGCAGCTTGGAGATCGGGGGGAGAGATACGCAGTATTTT. The rearrangement joins TRBV5-1 to TRBJ2-3, with 7 positions matching TRBD2. The V and J ends lost 0 bases and 5 bases, in that order; junction bases with no gene match: 6. The CDR3 length is 15 residues. Germline V gives CDR1 SGHRS, CDR2 YFSETQ.

The chain uses TRBV7-9 and TRBJ2-7, with 11 bases matching TRBD1. The germline CDR1 and CDR2 sequences are SEHNR and FQNEAQ (reference sequence). The CDR3 length is 14 residues. The V segment lost 5 bases and the J segment 9 bases; nucleotides outside the gene matches: 9. CDR3 region: CASSTDRGPLGQYF. CDR3 nucleotides: TGTGCCAGCAGCACGGACAGGGGGCCCCTCGGGCAGTACTTC.

The chain uses TRBV7-9 and TRBJ2-7; possibly TRBD1 for D (6 bases). V lost 4 bases to trimming and J lost 4 bases, with 17 bases between them. Germline V CDR1 and CDR2: SEHNR, FQNEAQ (reference sequence). The CDR3 runs to 15 residues. The CDR3 bases are TGTGCCAGCAGCTCCCCTAGTCAGGGGCAATACGAGCAGTACTTC. As protein: CASSSPSQGQYEQYF.

This chain connects TRBV6-5 to TRBJ1-3, with D possibly being TRBD1 (5 bases). Trimming cost V 2 bases and J 4 bases, with 12 bases left between them. CDR1 MNHEY and CDR2 SVGAGI come from the germline V gene. The CDR3 has 15 amino acids. This chain's CDR3 is CASSYGQGAGNTIYF. CDR3 nucleotide sequence: TGTGCCAGCAGTTACGGTCAGGGAGCCGGAAACACCATATATTTT.

This clone occurred a few times. This chain connects TRBV10-3 to TRBJ2-3; D gene unclear. The CDR3 extends over 16 amino acids. In germline, CDR1 is ENHRY, CDR2 SYGVKD. Trimming took off 0 bases at V and 6 bases at J, with 16 bases between the two ends. The CDR3 DNA follows: TGTGCCATCAGTGAGTCAGGAGATCCGACAATTGATACGCAGTATTTT. This encodes CAISESGDPTIDTQYF.

The sample holds one count of this clone. This chain links TRBV27 with TRBJ2-6; D is undetermined. This CDR3 contains 16 residues. V gave up 4 bases and J gave up 1 base, with 11 bases separating them. Looked up from germline, CDR1 is MNHEY and CDR2 is SMNVEV (reference sequence). The CDR3 loop is CASSSDRLSGANVLTF. Here the CDR3 DNA reads TGTGCCAGCAGTTCGGACCGATTATCTGGGGCCAACGTCCTGACTTTC.

The CDR3 here is CASRTRDLSYEQYF. CDR3 DNA: TGTGCCAGCAGAACCCGGGACCTCTCCTACGAGCAGTACTTC. The rearrangement links TRBV6-6 to TRBJ2-7; D tentatively reads TRBD1 or TRBD2 (5 bases each). CDR1 is MNHNY and CDR2 is SVGAGI in the germline V gene (reference sequence). The CDR3 length is 14 residues. The V end lost 6 bases, the J end lost 0 bases, and 12 bases lay between the germline ends.

This clone was counted once. The chain employs TRBV19 and TRBJ1-2, with D possibly being TRBD1 (6 bases). In germline, CDR1 is LNHDA, CDR2 SQIVND (reference sequence). The CDR3 runs 14 residues. V lost 5 bases, J lost 2 bases, and 12 bases lay in between. The CDR3 DNA follows: TGTGCCAGTAGTCCACAGGGTGAGAACTATGGCTACACCTTC. It translates to CASSPQGENYGYTF.

This chain links TRBV7-2 with TRBJ1-1, with no clear D. The CDR3 has 11 amino acids. V gave up 6 bases and J gave up 0 bases, with 2 bases separating them. Germline assignment: CDR1 SGHTA and CDR2 FQGNSA. CDR3 bases: TGTGCCAGCAGATTGAACACTGAAGCTTTCTTT. It codes for CASRLNTEAFF.

This clone came up a few times. The chain is built from TRBV2 and TRBJ1-3, with 7 nucleotides matching TRBD1. V lost 2 bases and J lost 0; bases outside the gene matches: 4. This CDR3 comprises 16 residues. From germline, CDR1 is SNHLY and CDR2 FYNNEI. CDR3 coding DNA: TGTGCCAGCAGTGAATCCCGGGACAGCTCTGGAAACACCATATATTTT. The encoded protein is CASSESRDSSGNTIYF.

This chain joins TRBV4-2 and TRBJ1-5; D gene uncertain. The length of the CDR3 is 15 residues. Germline V gene lookup returns CDR1 LGHNA and CDR2 YNFKEQ. The V end lost 0 bases, the J end lost 3 bases, and 9 bases lay between the germline ends. As DNA, the CDR3 is TGTGCCAGCAGCCAAGATCTGGACCTCAATCAGCCCCAGCATTTT. It codes for CASSQDLDLNQPQHF.

This clone showed up just a few times. The chain recombines TRBV28 with TRBJ2-7; 8 positions agree with TRBD1. J was trimmed by 5 bases and V by 4 bases; bases with no gene match: 7. In germline, CDR1 is MDHEN, CDR2 SYDVKM. The CDR3 is made up of 14 amino acids. DNA of the CDR3: TGTGCCAGCAGTTCGACAGGGGTCGAAAACGAGCAGTACTTC. Protein sequence: CASSSTGVENEQYF.

This clone was observed a single time. This chain uses TRBV19 with TRBJ2-7, with 7 bases lining up with TRBD2. CDR3 size: 15 residues. V was clipped by 4 bases and J by 7 bases; unmatched bases: 13. From germline, CDR1 is LNHDA and CDR2 SQIVND (reference sequence). The CDR3 here is CASSTGGSVPEEQYF. DNA of the CDR3: TGTGCCAGTAGTACTGGCGGGAGTGTACCGGAGGAGCAGTACTTC.

This clone has only one observation. The chain carries TRBV7-3 and TRBJ2-2; the match to TRBD2 covers 14 bases. Germline loops: CDR1 SGHTA, CDR2 FQGTGA. V trimming: 5 bases; J trimming: 2 bases; junction bases outside the gene matches: 4. This CDR3 comprises 17 residues. This CDR3 is CASSTTSGRANTGELFF. The CDR3 nucleotides read TGTGCCAGCAGCACGACTAGCGGGAGGGCCAACACCGGGGAGCTGTTTTTT.

This chain joins TRBV6-5 and TRBJ2-7; 8 bases align to TRBD1. V dropped 0 bases and J dropped 3; count of bases not matched to a gene: 7. The CDR3 totals 16 residues. Germline CDR1 reads MNHEY; CDR2 reads SVGAGI. The CDR3 loop reads CASSYSRTGISYEQYF. The CDR3 DNA is TGTGCCAGCAGTTACTCTAGGACAGGGATTAGCTACGAGCAGTACTTC.

The chain recombines TRBV6-5 with TRBJ1-1; no clear D gene. CDR3 length: 12 amino acids. Between the trimmed V and J ends, which lost 8 bases and 5 bases, there was a span of 12 bases. Looked up from germline, CDR1 is MNHEY and CDR2 is SVGAGI. The CDR3 spells CASYSVKTEAFF. CDR3 DNA sequence: TGTGCCAGCTATTCAGTTAAAACTGAAGCTTTCTTT.

The chain recombines TRBV7-9 with TRBJ2-7; the match to TRBD2 covers 11 bases. V was pared by 7 bases and J by 7 bases, with 9 bases of the junction left unmatched. This CDR3 has 14 amino acids. Per germline, CDR1 SEHNR and CDR2 FQNEAQ (reference sequence). CDR3 nucleotides: TGTGCCAGCACCATAGCGGGAGGGCCGAGTGAGCAGTACTTC. Its translation: CASTIAGGPSEQYF.

This chain connects TRBV28 to TRBJ2-1, with TRBD2 matching over 8 bases. The V gene's germline CDR1 is MDHEN and CDR2 SYDVKM. V trimming: 2 bases; J trimming: 7 bases; junction bases outside the gene matches: 10. This CDR3 spans 16 amino acids. In nucleotides, the CDR3 is TGTGCCAGCAGTTTACCGGGAGGGCCCTCGGGGAATGAGCAGTTCTTC. Amino acid sequence: CASSLPGGPSGNEQFF.

The rearrangement uses TRBV19 and TRBJ1-4, with 11 bases aligning to TRBD1. This CDR3 comprises 15 residues. CDR1 LNHDA and CDR2 SQIVND come from the germline V gene (reference sequence). After removal of 5 bases from V and 7 bases from J, the junction contained 6 bases not matched to a gene. Here the CDR3 reads CASSVGQGAGEKLFF. CDR3 bases: TGTGCCAGTAGTGTCGGACAGGGGGCCGGTGAAAAACTGTTTTTT.

As concerns this clone: Other DNA sequences in the same sample also yield this CDR3. The CDR3 DNA sequence: TGTGCCAGCAGTTACGACAGATCCTATGGCTACACCTTC. This codes for CASSYDRSYGYTF. The chain joins TRBV6-5 to TRBJ1-2, with TRBD1 as a possible D gene (5 bases). CDR3 size: 13 residues. V lost 2 bases and J lost 4, with 8 bases in between. Germline-derived CDR1 and CDR2 are MNHEY and SVGAGI.

V and J are TRBV27 and TRBJ2-7; 8 bases align to TRBD1. Germline trimming cut 4 bases from V and 7 bases from J; bases unmatched to any gene: 12. Germline-derived CDR1 and CDR2 are MNHEY and SMNVEV (reference sequence). The CDR3 length is 15 residues. The CDR3 DNA follows: TGTGCCAGCAGTTCAGGGGGCGCTCCCTCGGGGGAGCAGTACTTC. This encodes CASSSGGAPSGEQYF.

V is TRBV19 and J is TRBJ1-1; possible D gene TRBD1, 5 bases. The germline V gene has CDR1 LNHDA and CDR2 SQIVND (reference sequence). The CDR3 covers 12 residues. V lost 7 bases and J 4 bases, leaving 10 bases between the germline ends. CDR3 in amino acids: CASKGLSTEAFF. CDR3 DNA sequence: TGTGCCAGTAAGGGGCTCAGCACTGAAGCTTTCTTT.

The chain employs TRBV30 and TRBJ2-7; no clear D. CDR3 length equals 13 residues. CDR1 and CDR2 from the germline V gene are GTSNPN and SVGIG (reference sequence). V lost 2 bases and J 9 bases, leaving 17 bases between the germline ends. The DNA for the CDR3 is TGTGCCTGGAGTTCCTACCAAGGACCAAGGCAGTACTTC. Translated, it gives CAWSSYQGPRQYF.

The chain links TRBV29-1 to TRBJ2-3, with D maybe TRBD1 (5 bases). CDR1 is SQVTM and CDR2 is ANQGSEA in the germline V gene. Deletions cut 0 bases from V and 1 base from J, with 11 bases between. The CDR3 is made up of 15 amino acids. CDR3 residues: CSVEDRQGGTDTQYF. The CDR3, as DNA: TGCAGCGTTGAAGATAGGCAGGGTGGCACAGATACGCAGTATTTT.

This CDR3 reads CASGNGAFF. CDR3 bases: TGTGCCAGCGGTAATGGAGCTTTCTTT. The chain joins TRBV30 to TRBJ1-1; D is ambiguous. This CDR3 spans 9 amino acids. Germline CDR1 GTSNPN, CDR2 SVGIG (reference sequence). Trimming left V 8 bases short and J 10 bases short, with 11 bases between.